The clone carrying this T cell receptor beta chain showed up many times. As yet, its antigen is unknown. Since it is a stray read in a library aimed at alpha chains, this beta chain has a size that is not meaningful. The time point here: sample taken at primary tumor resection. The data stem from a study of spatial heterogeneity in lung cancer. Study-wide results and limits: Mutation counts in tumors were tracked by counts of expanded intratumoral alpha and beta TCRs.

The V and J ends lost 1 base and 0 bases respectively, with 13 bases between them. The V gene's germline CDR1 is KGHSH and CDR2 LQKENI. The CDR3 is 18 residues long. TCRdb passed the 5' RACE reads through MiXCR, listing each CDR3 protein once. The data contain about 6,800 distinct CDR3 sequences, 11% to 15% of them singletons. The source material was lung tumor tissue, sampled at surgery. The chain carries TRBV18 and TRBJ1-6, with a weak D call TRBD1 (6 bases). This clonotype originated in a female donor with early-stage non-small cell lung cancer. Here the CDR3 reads CASSPRRTESSYNSPLHF. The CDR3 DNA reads TGTGCCAGCTCACCACGGAGGACAGAGAGCTCCTATAATTCACCCCTCCACTTT.